This T cell receptor (beta chain) was found in a study of T cells in localized non-small cell lung cancer. Method: immunoSEQ multiplex PCR; TCRdb's copy keeps in-frame clones and lacks some. The repertoire holds 25,000 to 35,000 clones, with around 77% as singletons. The CDR3 is made up of 14 amino acids. The V and J ends lost 1 base and 4 bases respectively, with 9 bases between them. Germline CDR1 reads SGHTA; CDR2 reads FQGNSA. Note on this clone: What it binds is not known.

The study's findings and limits: It was uninvolved adjacent lung that showed the highest T cell clonality, exceeding tumor. Heterogeneity stays possible, as sequencing covered only one tumor region. Elevated blood T cell density was associated with longer overall survival.

The V call is TRBV7-2, the J call TRBJ2-3, with a possible D match to TRBD2 (6 bases). The TCR comes from a male donor at least 60 years old with stage III squamous cell lung carcinoma. The input for sequencing was peripheral blood, taken before any cancer treatment. For the CDR3, the DNA is TGTGCCAGCAGCTTAGGAACTAGCCCAGATACGCAGTATTTT. This translates into CASSLGTSPDTQYF.